This passage covers 20 T cell receptor beta chains from one sample sequenced in a study of radiation and T cells in renal cell carcinoma. The assay was immunoSEQ multiplex PCR, and TCRdb's table has in-frame clones only and misses some. The sample gives roughly 90,000 clones, around 81% of which show up once; roughly a tenth is in the top ten. The sample's time point: blood 4 weeks post-SBRT, at nephrectomy. Described treatment: 15 Gy SBRT to primary tumor, nephrectomy 4 weeks later. Sample: blood, taken from a patient whose treatment included radiotherapy and nephrectomy. The receptor set was obtained from a man aged 45-65 years with renal cell carcinoma.

The chain uses TRBV7-3 and TRBJ2-7; D not resolved. The CDR3 runs to 13 residues. V was trimmed by 4 bases and J by 7 bases, leaving 14 bases between them. The germline gives CDR1 SGHTA, CDR2 FQGTGA. The CDR3 protein is CASSSTATLEQYF. In DNA form, the CDR3 reads TGTGCCAGCAGCTCAACCGCCACCTTGGAGCAGTACTTC.

The chain has TRBV6-5 and TRBJ1-5; D is unclear. Trimming took 2 bases from V and 0 from J, leaving 5 bases between them. Germline CDR1 is MNHEY and CDR2 is SVGAGI. The CDR3 has 14 residues. CDR3 nucleotide sequence: TGTGCCAGCAGTTACGGTAATAGCAATCAGCCCCAGCATTTT. This encodes CASSYGNSNQPQHF.

The rearrangement joins TRBV27 to TRBJ2-1, with no clear D. Germline CDR1 MNHEY, CDR2 SMNVEV (reference sequence). This CDR3 region has 17 residues. The V and J ends lost 3 bases and 2 bases respectively, with 17 bases between them. CDR3 loop: CASSLDGYTRTYNEQFF. As DNA, the CDR3 is TGTGCCAGCAGTTTGGACGGGTATACTCGGACCTACAATGAGCAGTTCTTC.

The J gene is TRBJ2-5, the V gene TRBV6-1; D not certain. CDR3 size: 14 residues. Germline CDR1 is MNHNS and CDR2 is SASEGT. Trimming left V 6 bases short and J 4 bases short, with 15 bases between. CDR3 in DNA: TGTGCCAGCAGCCCAGACCCCTCCTCAGAGACCCAGTACTTC. This encodes CASSPDPSSETQYF.

The chain joins TRBV19 to TRBJ1-1; TRBD1 aligns across 7 bases. The CDR3 covers 16 residues. The V gene's germline CDR1 is LNHDA and CDR2 SQIVND (reference sequence). Losses at the gene ends were 0 bases for V and 1 base for J; bases not matched to a gene: 5. The DNA of the CDR3 is TGTGCCAGTAGTATAGATCAGGGGGGCACGAACACTGAAGCTTTCTTT. Translating it yields CASSIDQGGTNTEAFF.

This clone was picked up a small number of times. J is TRBJ1-5 and V is TRBV7-2; perhaps TRBD1 as D (5 bases). The V gene lost 6 bases and the J gene lost 1 base, with 10 bases spanning the gap. This CDR3 is built from 14 residues. Germline V gene data show CDR1 as SGHTA and CDR2 as FQGNSA. CDR3 in DNA: TGTGCCAGCAGTTATGACAGCAGCAATCAGCCCCAGCATTTT. Its translation: CASSYDSSNQPQHF.

The chain carries TRBV6-6 and TRBJ2-1, with D possibly TRBD1 on 5 matching bases. Germline V gene sequence: CDR1 MNHNY, CDR2 SVGAGI (reference sequence). The CDR3 runs 11 residues. Trimming stripped 10 bases from V and 8 bases from J, with 12 bases between. As DNA, the CDR3 is TGTGCCACCCTACAAGGGGATGAGCAGTTCTTC. Protein sequence: CATLQGDEQFF.

The chain couples TRBV5-6 to TRBJ1-4; D is uncertain. The CDR3 is 12 amino acids. V gave up 4 bases and J gave up 15 bases, with 16 bases separating them. Per germline, CDR1 SGHDT and CDR2 YYEEEE. For the CDR3, the DNA is TGTGCCAGCAGCCCGACACCGACAACATTGTTTTTT. It specifies CASSPTPTTLFF.

This rearrangement joins TRBV30 to TRBJ1-3, with D hard to call. Germline V CDR1 and CDR2: GTSNPN, SVGIG (reference sequence). The V end was cut by 3 bases, the J end by 0 bases, with 6 bases between. This CDR3 contains 13 residues. CDR3 coding DNA: TGTGCCTGGAGACACGACTCTGGAAACACCATATATTTT. Its translation: CAWRHDSGNTIYF. Full variable domain (remainder filled in from reference TRBV30 and TRBJ1-3): SQTIHQWPATLVQPVGSPLSLECTVEGTSNPNLYWYRQAAGRGLQLLFYSVGIGQISSEVPQNLSASRPQDRQFILSSKKLLLSDSGFYLCAWRHDSGNTIYFGEGSWLTVV.

The chain joins TRBV5-1 to TRBJ2-7; 8 bases are shared with TRBD2. Germline V gives CDR1 SGHRS, CDR2 YFSETQ. The V segment lost 0 bases and the J segment 2 bases; nucleotides outside the gene matches: 1. The CDR3 consists of 14 residues. The CDR3 reads CASSLVTSAYEQYF. CDR3 bases: TGCGCCAGCAGCTTGGTGACTAGCGCCTACGAGCAGTACTTC.

The chain has TRBV7-6 and TRBJ2-5; no clear D. The germline V gene has CDR1 SGHVS and CDR2 FNYEAQ. The CDR3 sequence is 12 residues long. The V end lost 5 bases, the J end lost 5 bases, and 9 bases lay between the germline ends. DNA for the CDR3: TGTGCCAGCAGCCCCCAACGGGAGACCCAGTACTTC. Translated: CASSPQRETQYF.

The chain carries TRBV5-4 and TRBJ2-3, with D tentatively TRBD1 or TRBD2 (5 bases each). This CDR3 is built from 15 residues. Trimming stripped 4 bases from V and 2 bases from J, with 14 bases between. Germline CDR1 reads SGHNT; CDR2 reads YYREEE (reference sequence). CDR3 DNA: TGTGCCAGCAGCAAGGGACGACAGTCCACAGATACGCAGTATTTT. It codes for CASSKGRQSTDTQYF.

The chain carries TRBV9 and TRBJ2-1; TRBD2 matches 12 bases. The CDR3 has 17 amino acids. V lost 4 bases, J lost 3 bases, and 8 bases stayed unmatched. The V gene's germline CDR1 is SGDLS and CDR2 YYNGEE. CDR3 protein: CASSRQTSGGYYNEQFF. DNA of the CDR3: TGTGCCAGCAGCAGACAGACTAGCGGGGGCTACTACAATGAGCAGTTCTTC.

The count of this clone is one. The chain recombines TRBV15 with TRBJ1-4, with D unresolved. CDR1 is LNHNV, CDR2 YYDKDF, per germline (reference sequence). This CDR3 is built from 15 residues. Deletions cut 0 bases from V and 4 bases from J, with 9 bases between. CDR3 sequence: CATSRDPGRNEKLFF. CDR3 DNA: TGTGCCACCAGCAGAGATCCAGGTCGTAATGAAAAACTGTTTTTT.

The rearrangement joins TRBV6-1 to TRBJ2-1, with 15 bases lining up with TRBD2. This CDR3 contains 15 residues. The germline CDR1 and CDR2 sequences are MNHNS and SASEGT. V was clipped by 6 bases and J by 8 bases; unmatched bases: 5. The CDR3 region is CASRWTSGRGDEQFF. CDR3 nucleotide sequence: TGTGCCAGCAGGTGGACTAGCGGGAGGGGGGATGAGCAGTTCTTC.

This rearrangement joins TRBV27 to TRBJ1-2, with a tentative D call TRBD1 (6 bases). This CDR3 region has 16 residues. Looked up from germline, CDR1 is MNHEY and CDR2 is SMNVEV (reference sequence). Trimming left V 5 bases short and J 3 bases short, with 19 bases between. The CDR3 sequence is CASSRGNRALDYGYTF. The CDR3 DNA reads as TGTGCCAGCAGTCGGGGGAACAGGGCGTTGGACTATGGCTACACCTTC.

The chain uses TRBV6-1 and TRBJ2-7; the D is unclear. CDR1 and CDR2 (germline): MNHNS, SASEGT. This CDR3 contains 13 residues. Deletions cut 7 bases from V and 4 bases from J, with 14 bases between. CDR3 DNA: TGTGCCAGCACCCCCCAAGTGATTTACGAGCAGTACTTC. Its translation: CASTPQVIYEQYF.

The chain couples TRBV6-5 to TRBJ2-1; TRBD2 matches at 8 bases. The junction had 7 bases not matched to a gene; V was cut back by 2 bases and J by 4 bases. This CDR3 has 16 residues. Per the germline V gene, CDR1 is MNHEY and CDR2 is SVGAGI. CDR3 region: CASSYRPGGPYNEQFF. The CDR3 DNA sequence: TGTGCCAGCAGTTACCGTCCGGGAGGGCCTTACAATGAGCAGTTCTTC.

This chain uses TRBV2 with TRBJ2-3, with D perhaps assigned TRBD1 or TRBD2 (5 bases each). Germline V gene data show CDR1 as SNHLY and CDR2 as FYNNEI. Trimming took 3 bases from V and 0 from J, leaving 13 bases between them. The CDR3 length is 16 residues. This CDR3 reads CASSESLGASTDTQYF. In DNA, the CDR3 is TGTGCCAGCAGTGAGTCCCTCGGGGCGAGCACAGATACGCAGTATTTT.

This chain links TRBV10-3 with TRBJ1-1, with a weak D call TRBD1 (5 bases). The CDR3 has 15 amino acids. Germline V gene data show CDR1 as ENHRY and CDR2 as SYGVKD. V was pared by 3 bases and J by 2 bases, with 13 bases between. For the CDR3, the DNA is TGTGCCATCAGTGAAGGCTTGGGGCAAAACACTGAAGCTTTCTTT. Its translation is CAISEGLGQNTEAFF.